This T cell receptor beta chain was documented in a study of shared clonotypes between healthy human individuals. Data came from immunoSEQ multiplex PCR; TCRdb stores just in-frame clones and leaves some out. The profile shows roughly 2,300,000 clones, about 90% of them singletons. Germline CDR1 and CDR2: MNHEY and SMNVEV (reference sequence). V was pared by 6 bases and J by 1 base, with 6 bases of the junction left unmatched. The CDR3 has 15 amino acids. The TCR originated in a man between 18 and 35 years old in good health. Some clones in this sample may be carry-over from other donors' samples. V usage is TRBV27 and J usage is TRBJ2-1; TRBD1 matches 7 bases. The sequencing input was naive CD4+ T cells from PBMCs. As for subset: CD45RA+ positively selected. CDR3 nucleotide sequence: TGTGCCAGCAGAATGACAGGGCATTCCTACAATGAGCAGTTCTTC. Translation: CASRMTGHSYNEQFF.